This is a list of T cell receptor beta chains from one sample in a study of shared clonotypes between healthy human individuals. Method: immunoSEQ multiplex PCR; TCRdb's copy keeps in-frame clones and lacks some. In the table there are approximately 350,000 clones, approximately 96% of which are singletons. Sequenced: memory CD8+ T cells sorted from blood. Every receptor here comes from a man younger than 40 in good health. Both conserved end residues are part of each CDR3. A D gene is named only where the DNA matches it firmly. Expanded clones are given a class, and other clones once, few, many or no size at all.

d_call j_call v_call clone_size cdr3_aa cdr3_nt
TRBD1 TRBJ2-1 TRBV7-9 . CASSISRAGGYNEQFF TGTGCCAGCAGTATTAGCAGAGCAGGGGGCTACAATGAGCAGTTCTTC
TRBD2 TRBJ2-7 TRBV10-3 once CAISGLAGGPTPNEQYF TGTGCCATCAGCGGACTAGCGGGAGGGCCAACACCCAACGAGCAGTACTTC
. TRBJ2-7 TRBV5-1 . CASSLAPSDRRGTYEQYF TGCGCCAGCAGCTTGGCACCTTCGGACAGGCGGGGGACCTACGAGCAGTACTTC
. TRBJ1-5 TRBV6-1 once CASSERSYQPQHF TGTGCCAGCAGTGAGAGGTCTTATCAGCCCCAGCATTTT
TRBD1 TRBJ2-7 TRBV18 . CASSTGQGAYEQYF TGTGCCAGCTCCACGGGACAGGGCGCCTACGAGCAGTACTTC
. TRBJ2-7 TRBV5-8 . CASSLANRGFAYEQYF TGTGCCAGCAGCCTTGCGAATAGGGGTTTTGCCTACGAGCAGTACTTC
. TRBJ1-6 TRBV5-6 . CASSLLGDSPLHF TGTGCCAGCAGCTTGTTGGGGGATTCACCCCTCCACTTT
. TRBJ1-1 TRBV29-1 . CSVEGKKGGITEAFF TGCAGCGTTGAAGGCAAAAAAGGGGGAATCACTGAAGCTTTCTTT
. TRBJ1-1 TRBV6-5 . CASRWTKNTEAFF TGTGCCAGCAGGTGGACAAAGAACACTGAAGCTTTCTTT
. TRBJ2-5 TRBV28 . CASSFLGRQETQYF TGTGCCAGCAGTTTTCTGGGGCGGCAAGAGACCCAGTACTTC
. TRBJ2-1 TRBV7-3 once CASSLTGGNSYNEQFF TGTGCCAGCAGCTTAACGGGCGGGAACTCCTACAATGAGCAGTTCTTC
TRBD2 TRBJ2-3 TRBV19 . CASSPSTSGRPDTQYF TGTGCCAGTAGTCCTTCGACTAGCGGGAGACCAGATACGCAGTATTTT
. TRBJ2-3 TRBV7-9 once CASSFSGSMADTQYF TGTGCCAGCAGCTTCAGTGGGAGCATGGCAGATACGCAGTATTTT
. TRBJ1-5 TRBV2 . CASSKDGFNQPQHF TGTGCCAGCAGTAAGGACGGGTTCAATCAGCCCCAGCATTTT
. TRBJ2-3 TRBV6-1 . CASSFRVGTDTQYF TGTGCCAGCAGTTTTCGAGTCGGCACAGATACGCAGTATTTT
TRBD2 TRBJ2-3 TRBV6-6 . CASSYKAGGRDGTQYF TGTGCCAGCAGTTACAAGGCGGGCGGGAGAGATGGTACGCAGTATTTT
. TRBJ1-5 TRBV7-8 . CASSLLPGYSNQPQHF TGTGCCAGCAGCTTACTCCCGGGTTATAGCAATCAGCCCCAGCATTTT
. TRBJ2-3 TRBV5-1 . CASSLGRSDTQYF TGCGCCAGCAGCTTGGGGAGGTCAGATACGCAGTATTTT
TRBD2 TRBJ2-3 TRBV5-1 . CASSLGAGDPADTQYF TGCGCCAGCAGCTTGGGTGCGGGAGACCCAGCAGATACGCAGTATTTT
. TRBJ2-1 TRBV19 . CASSMTFNEQFF TGTGCCAGTAGTATGACTTTCAATGAGCAGTTCTTC
. TRBJ2-1 TRBV14 . CASSQVLARGNEQFF TGTGCCAGCAGCCAAGTACTAGCCAGGGGAAATGAGCAGTTCTTC
. TRBJ2-3 TRBV4-2 once CASSQEGTDTQYF TGTGCCAGCAGCCAAGAAGGCACAGATACGCAGTATTTT
TRBD2 TRBJ2-3 TRBV4-1 . CASSQEPGGTDTQYF TGCGCCAGCAGCCAAGAACCGGGAGGAACAGATACGCAGTATTTT